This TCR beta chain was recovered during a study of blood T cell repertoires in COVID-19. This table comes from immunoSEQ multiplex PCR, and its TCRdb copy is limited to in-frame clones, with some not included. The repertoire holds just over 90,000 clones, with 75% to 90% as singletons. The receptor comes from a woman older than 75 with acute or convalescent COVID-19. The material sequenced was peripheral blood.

The CDR3 DNA sequence: TGCGCCAGCAGCCAAGTTCCGGGTGTTAGGCAGCCCCAGCATTTT. Amino acids: CASSQVPGVRQPQHF. The chain is built from TRBV4-1 and TRBJ1-5; D ambiguous. V lost 1 base and J lost 7, with 14 bases in between. In germline, CDR1 is MGHRA, CDR2 YSYEKL. The CDR3 spans 15 residues.